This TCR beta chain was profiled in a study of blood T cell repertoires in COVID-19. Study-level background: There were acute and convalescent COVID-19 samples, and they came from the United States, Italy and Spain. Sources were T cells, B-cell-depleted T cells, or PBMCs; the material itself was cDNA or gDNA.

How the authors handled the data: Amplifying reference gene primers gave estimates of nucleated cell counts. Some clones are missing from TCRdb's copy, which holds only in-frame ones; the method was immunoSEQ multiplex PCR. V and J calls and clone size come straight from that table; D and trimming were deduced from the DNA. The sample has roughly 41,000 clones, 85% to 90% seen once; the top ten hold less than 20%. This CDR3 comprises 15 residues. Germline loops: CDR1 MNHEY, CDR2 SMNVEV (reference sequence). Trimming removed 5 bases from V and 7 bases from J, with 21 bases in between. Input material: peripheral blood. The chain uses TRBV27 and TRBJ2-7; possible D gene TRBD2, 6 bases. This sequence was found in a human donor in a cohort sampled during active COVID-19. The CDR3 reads CASSLSRTPAGEQYF. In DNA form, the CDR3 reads TGTGCCAGCAGTCTCTCGAGGACCCCTGCGGGGGAGCAGTACTTC.